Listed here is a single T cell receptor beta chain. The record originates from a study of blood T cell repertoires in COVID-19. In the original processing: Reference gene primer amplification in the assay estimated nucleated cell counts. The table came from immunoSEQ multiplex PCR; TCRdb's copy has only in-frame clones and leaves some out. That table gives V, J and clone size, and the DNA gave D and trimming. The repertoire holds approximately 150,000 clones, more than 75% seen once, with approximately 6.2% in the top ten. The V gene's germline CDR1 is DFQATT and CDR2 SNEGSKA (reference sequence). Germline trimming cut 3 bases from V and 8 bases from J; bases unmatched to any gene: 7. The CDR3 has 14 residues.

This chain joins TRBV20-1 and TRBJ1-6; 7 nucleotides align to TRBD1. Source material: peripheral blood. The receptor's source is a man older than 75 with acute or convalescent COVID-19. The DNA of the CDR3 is TGCAGTGCTAGTCCCACAGGGGCTGATTCACCCCTCCACTTT. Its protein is CSASPTGADSPLHF.